This TCR beta chain was documented in a study of neoadjuvant anti-PD-1 for oral cavity cancer (dated by TCRdb to the early 2020s). About the full investigation: Before undergoing curative-intent surgical resection, most patients got three to four biweekly nivolumab doses at 3 mg/kg. For patients who did not progress, a fourth nivolumab dose was given around day 43, followed by definitive surgical resection on days 50-56. Patients with complete response, partial response or stable disease by RECIST 1.1 were defined as responders, whereas patients with progression were defined as non-responders. The parent correlative cohort included some twelve patients, with a roughly 35% response rate.

The time point label for this specimen denotes: after neoadjuvant nivolumab, at surgical resection. The patients had newly diagnosed stage II-IVA oral cavity squamous cell carcinoma and had not received any prior systemic or radiation treatment. Everyone in the cohort had locally advanced, HPV-negative oral cavity squamous cell carcinoma. Peripheral blood mononuclear cells were analyzed directly and were not maintained or expanded in culture. Samples came from a longitudinal correlative study of a single-arm phase II trial of neoadjuvant nivolumab in oral cavity squamous cell carcinoma. Subject-matched pre- and post-treatment PBMCs and tumors from three responders and three non-responders underwent genomic DNA-based TCRbeta sequencing. Peripheral blood mononuclear cells were collected before nivolumab treatment and again after treatment, at the time of surgery. The Maxwell RSC DNA from Cells kit was used to extract genomic DNA from PBMCs.

This clone was picked up one time. Its antigen specificity is not known. Per-nucleotide qualities are absent, and no much larger clonotype sits a single base away. For deep sequencing, each PBMC sample was run in six replicates, with libraries mostly built from about 510 ng of input genomic DNA. Following the manufacturer's instructions, the team built TCRbeta libraries using the immunoSEQ hsTCRbeta kit. The completed libraries were mixed into a single pool at 3 nM, then sequenced with an Illumina NovaSeq 6000 S4 flow cell. For the original study's pipeline: The immunoSEQ Analyzer was used for raw data preprocessing and quality control. The analysis was restricted to productive rearrangements, with each unique CDR3 amino acid sequence defining a clonotype. Repertoire clonality was estimated as the Gini-Simpson index, computed with the R package tcR. Student's t test was used to compare Gini indices, and Pearson correlation was used to assess associations with tumor size change. The immuneACCESS repertoire file appears here via TCRdb, limited to in-frame rearrangements. These files lack a portion of the clones; in checked studies, under half of the deficit traces to unresolved V genes, and the cause of the others is not known. The V and J calls and clone size were taken over from that table, and D and trimming were inferred from the DNA. The sample records 11,000 to 15,000 clones, over 70% of which are singletons. The ten top clones hold approximately 3% of the sample.

CDR1 MNHEY and CDR2 SMNVEV are derived from the germline V gene (reference sequence). Taken from cysteine to phenylalanine, the CDR3 has 11 residues. The DNA shown is the 33-base CDR3, in frame from base 1. Relative to germline, V is 4 bases shorter and J is 1 base shorter, with 1 base between their ends. Results the study describes overall, beyond this receptor: Higher pretreatment blood Treg/Th17 ratios correlated with both higher pretreatment blood TCRbeta clonality and lower post-treatment tumor TCRbeta clonality. Only a few patients per response group were included in the TCR analyses, and larger cohorts for validation were called for by the authors. After neoadjuvant nivolumab, T cell clonality (Gini index) in PBMCs was significantly higher in non-responders than in responders.

The chain was built from TRBV27 and TRBJ2-5, with no D gene named confidently. The TCR comes from a person aged 40 to 85 with oral cavity squamous cell carcinoma. The material sequenced was PBMCs, taken after nivolumab (anti-PD-1) treatment. The CDR3 protein sequence reads: CASSSQETQYF. The DNA sequence is given as TGTGCCAGCAGTTCCCAAGAGACCCAGTACTTC.